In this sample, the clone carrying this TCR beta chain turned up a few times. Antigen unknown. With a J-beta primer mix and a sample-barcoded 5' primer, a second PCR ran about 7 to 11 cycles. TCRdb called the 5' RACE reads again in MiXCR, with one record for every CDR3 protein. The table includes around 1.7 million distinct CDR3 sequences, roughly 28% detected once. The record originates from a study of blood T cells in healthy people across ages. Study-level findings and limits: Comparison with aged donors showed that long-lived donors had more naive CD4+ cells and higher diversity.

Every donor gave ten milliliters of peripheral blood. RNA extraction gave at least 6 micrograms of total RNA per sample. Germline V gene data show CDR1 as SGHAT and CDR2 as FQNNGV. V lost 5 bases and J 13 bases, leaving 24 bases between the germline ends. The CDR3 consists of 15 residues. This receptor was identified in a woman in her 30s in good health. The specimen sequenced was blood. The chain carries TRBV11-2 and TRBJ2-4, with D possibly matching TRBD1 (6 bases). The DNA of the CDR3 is TGTGCCAGCAGCCCCCTACTTCCCGGGGACAATGAGCAGTACTTC. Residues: CASSPLLPGDNEQYF.